A single sample gave rise to the 26 T cell receptor beta chains below, sequenced in a study of cytomegalovirus exposure and HLA in healthy donors. The PCR employed 60 Vbeta primers together with 13 Jbeta primers. The table came from immunoSEQ multiplex PCR; TCRdb's copy has only in-frame clones and leaves some out. Its table records approximately 58,000 clones. Sequenced input: PBMCs. All receptors derive from a woman aged 18-29 years in good health and CMV-seronegative.

On this clone: Other DNA sequences in the sample encode the same CDR3. The rearrangement joins TRBV18 to TRBJ2-1, with 11 bases identical to TRBD2. J was trimmed by 5 bases and V by 3 bases; bases with no gene match: 6. The germline gives CDR1 KGHSH, CDR2 LQKENI. This CDR3 is built from 16 residues. The CDR3 region is CASSPPGTSGHNEQFF. CDR3 bases: TGTGCCAGCTCACCTCCCGGGACTAGCGGACACAATGAGCAGTTCTTC.

The rearrangement links TRBV9 to TRBJ2-7; the D gene is possibly TRBD1 (6 bases). V was clipped by 3 bases and J by 1 base, with 11 bases between them. The CDR3 has 14 residues. Germline V gives CDR1 SGDLS, CDR2 YYNGEE. DNA for the CDR3: TGTGCCAGCAGCGGGGAGACAGGATCCTACGAGCAGTACTTC. Translating it yields CASSGETGSYEQYF.

The V and J genes are TRBV4-1 and TRBJ2-7; 8 positions match TRBD1. Germline V gene data show CDR1 as MGHRA and CDR2 as YSYEKL. The CDR3 is made up of 15 amino acids. V was pared by 2 bases and J by 4 bases, with 7 bases of the junction left unmatched. In nucleotides, the CDR3 is TGCGCCAGCAGCCAACCCCGGAACAGGGGGTACGAGCAGTACTTC. Translation: CASSQPRNRGYEQYF.

The V call is TRBV18, the J call TRBJ2-2; D perhaps matches TRBD2 (6 bases). CDR3 size: 14 residues. CDR1 is KGHSH and CDR2 is LQKENI in the germline V gene. Trimming cost V 3 bases and J 1 base, with 6 bases left between them. CDR3 in amino acids: CASSPGLNTGELFF. The CDR3, as DNA: TGTGCCAGCTCACCGGGACTGAACACCGGGGAGCTGTTTTTT.

V and J are TRBV7-8 and TRBJ1-1; 7 bases agree with TRBD1. Germline V gene lookup returns CDR1 SGHVS and CDR2 FQNEAQ. This CDR3 region has 19 residues. V gave up 5 bases and J gave up 2 bases; unmatched junction bases: 20. This chain's CDR3 is CASSTHTLPSGDRNTEAFF. Here the CDR3 DNA reads TGTGCCAGCAGCACGCATACTCTCCCCTCCGGGGACAGAAACACTGAAGCTTTCTTT.

This sequence joins TRBV19 and TRBJ1-2; possibly TRBD1 for D (6 bases). V shed 6 bases and J shed 8 bases, with 19 bases lying between them. The CDR3 length is 14 residues. Germline V CDR1 and CDR2: LNHDA, SQIVND (reference sequence). CDR3 sequence (DNA): TGTGCCAGTAGCCCTCTTGGGGGCGCTCGAGGCTACACCTTC. It translates to CASSPLGGARGYTF.

The V call is TRBV25-1, the J call TRBJ2-3; 10 bases are shared with TRBD1. CDR3 length equals 17 residues. Germline trimming cut 8 bases from V and 1 base from J; bases unmatched to any gene: 12. Germline loops: CDR1 MGHDK, CDR2 SYGVNS. The CDR3 sequence is CASLPFGTGDGTDTQYF. The DNA for the CDR3 is TGTGCCAGCCTTCCTTTTGGGACAGGGGATGGCACAGATACGCAGTATTTT.

The chain is built from TRBV11-2 and TRBJ1-2, with TRBD1 matching over 9 bases. With V trimmed by 5 bases and J by 2 bases, 3 bases remained unmatched. The CDR3 has 14 amino acids. Germline V gene data show CDR1 as SGHAT and CDR2 as FQNNGV. The CDR3 spells CASSPGQGNYGYTF. CDR3 sequence (DNA): TGTGCCAGCAGCCCGGGACAGGGAAACTATGGCTACACCTTC.

The rearrangement uses TRBV18 and TRBJ1-1; no reliable D call. Germline V gene sequence: CDR1 KGHSH, CDR2 LQKENI. The CDR3 sequence is 14 residues long. V was cut by 0 bases and J by 7 bases, with 12 bases left in between. The CDR3 sequence is CASSPPGVTIEAFF. The CDR3 DNA reads as TGTGCCAGCTCACCACCGGGAGTAACAATTGAAGCTTTCTTT.

The chain links TRBV10-3 to TRBJ1-2; no clear D. Trimming removed 8 bases at V and 2 bases at J, with 24 bases between. The CDR3 runs to 17 residues. From germline, CDR1 is ENHRY and CDR2 SYGVKD. As DNA, the CDR3 is TGTGCCATCCGGAGGGATGGCAAGTCGAATGAGAACTATGGCTACACCTTC. The encoded protein is CAIRRDGKSNENYGYTF.

V gene TRBV4-1 combines with J gene TRBJ1-1, with D tentatively TRBD1 (6 bases). V lost 4 bases and J 0 bases, leaving 12 bases between the germline ends. The length of the CDR3 is 15 residues. CDR1 and CDR2 from the germline V gene are MGHRA and YSYEKL. The CDR3 region is CASSRWTVMNTEAFF. The CDR3 DNA sequence: TGCGCCAGCAGCCGCTGGACAGTCATGAACACTGAAGCTTTCTTT.

This chain links TRBV30 with TRBJ2-5; 12 bases map to TRBD2. This CDR3 has 19 amino acids. Per germline, CDR1 GTSNPN and CDR2 SVGIG (reference sequence). V trimming: 5 bases; J trimming: 4 bases; junction bases outside the gene matches: 20. The CDR3 bases are TGTGCCTGGTTCATCGGTTGGGCTAGCGGGGGGGTGGTGCTAGAGACCCAGTACTTC. This sequence encodes CAWFIGWASGGVVLETQYF.

V usage is TRBV6-1 and J usage is TRBJ1-5; maybe TRBD1 (5 bases). V was cut by 2 bases and J by 3 bases, with 8 bases left in between. This CDR3 is built from 14 residues. Germline CDR1 is MNHNS and CDR2 is SASEGT. The CDR3 sequence is CASSERGDNQPQHF. CDR3 coding DNA: TGTGCCAGCAGTGAAAGGGGCGACAATCAGCCCCAGCATTTT.

The chain joins TRBV6-5 to TRBJ2-7; 8 bases agree with TRBD2. This CDR3 has 14 amino acids. V gave up 6 bases and J gave up 2 bases; unmatched junction bases: 6. Germline CDR1 reads MNHEY; CDR2 reads SVGAGI. The CDR3: CASSFSGGAYEQYF. CDR3 in DNA: TGTGCCAGCAGCTTCAGCGGGGGCGCCTACGAGCAGTACTTC.

The chain links TRBV25-1 to TRBJ2-7, with 7 bases aligning to TRBD2. Germline assignment: CDR1 MGHDK and CDR2 SYGVNS. The CDR3 length is 12 residues. V lost 7 bases, J lost 4 bases, and 4 bases stayed unmatched. The CDR3 DNA sequence: TGTGCCAGCACCACGCGGGGGTACGAGCAGTACTTC. Translated: CASTTRGYEQYF.

The chain uses TRBV9 and TRBJ1-1; the match to TRBD1 covers 7 bases. This CDR3 has 14 amino acids. Germline trimming cut 0 bases from V and 11 bases from J; bases unmatched to any gene: 10. The germline CDR1 and CDR2 sequences are SGDLS and YYNGEE. CDR3 residues: CASSVVGGGGAAFF. CDR3 sequence (DNA): TGTGCCAGCAGCGTAGTGGGTGGAGGGGGCGCGGCTTTCTTT.

As for this clone: The sample holds other DNA sequences that translate to the same CDR3. The chain carries TRBV5-6 and TRBJ1-5, with D maybe TRBD1 (6 bases). Germline V gene data show CDR1 as SGHDT and CDR2 as YYEEEE. V dropped 0 bases and J dropped 3 bases, with 10 bases sitting between them. This CDR3 has 15 amino acids. CDR3 protein: CASSLGQGPNQPQHF. As DNA, the CDR3 is TGTGCCAGCAGCTTGGGGCAGGGGCCCAATCAGCCCCAGCATTTT.

For the CDR3, the DNA is TGTGCCAGCAGCTCGGGACAGGGCTATGGCTACACCTTC. Amino acid sequence: CASSSGQGYGYTF. This chain links TRBV11-1 with TRBJ1-2; 9 bases line up with TRBD1. With V trimmed by 4 bases and J by 4 bases, 1 base remained unmatched. The length of the CDR3 is 13 residues. Germline values: CDR1 SGHAT, CDR2 FQDESV (reference sequence).

The chain recombines TRBV5-6 with TRBJ1-3, with 9 bases fitting TRBD1. The germline V gene has CDR1 SGHDT and CDR2 YYEEEE. CDR3 size: 15 residues. V shed 2 bases, J shed 2 bases, and the junction held 2 bases outside the gene matches. The CDR3 sequence is CASSFGDRAGNTIYF. DNA for the CDR3: TGTGCCAGCAGCTTCGGGGACAGGGCTGGAAACACCATATATTTT.

V usage is TRBV30 and J usage is TRBJ2-7; D is unclear. The V gene lost 0 bases and the J gene lost 3 bases, with 12 bases spanning the gap. Germline loops: CDR1 GTSNPN, CDR2 SVGIG (reference sequence). CDR3 length: 14 amino acids. DNA for the CDR3: TGTGCCTGGAGTGTACAATTTGTCATCTACGAGCAGTACTTC. This codes for CAWSVQFVIYEQYF.

The rearrangement uses TRBV7-6 and TRBJ1-1; TRBD1 might be the D (5 bases). Germline V gene data show CDR1 as SGHVS and CDR2 as FNYEAQ. V was pared by 0 bases and J by 5 bases, with 10 bases between. The CDR3 is 14 residues long. Written as DNA, the CDR3 is TGTGCCAGCAGCTTAGCGCCGCAGGGAACTGAAGCTTTCTTT. Translation: CASSLAPQGTEAFF.

J is TRBJ1-1 and V is TRBV6-5; 9 positions agree with TRBD1. The length of the CDR3 is 16 residues. The germline V gene encodes CDR1 MNHEY and CDR2 SVGAGI. The ends lost 1 base at V and 4 bases at J; junction bases unmatched: 7. CDR3 protein: CASSYYSGQGTTEAFF. The CDR3 DNA reads TGTGCCAGCAGTTACTACTCGGGACAGGGTACCACTGAAGCTTTCTTT.

V and J are TRBV7-9 and TRBJ1-5; perhaps TRBD1 as D (6 bases). V gave up 4 bases and J gave up 5 bases, with 18 bases separating them. Germline CDR1 reads SEHNR; CDR2 reads FQNEAQ (reference sequence). The CDR3 covers 16 residues. The CDR3 loop is CASSSGGGGGYQPQHF. CDR3 bases: TGTGCCAGCAGCTCCGGCGGGGGTGGGGGCTATCAGCCCCAGCATTTT.

The chain joins TRBV18 to TRBJ2-7, with TRBD2 as a possible D gene (6 bases). The CDR3 sequence is 15 residues long. Germline CDR1 KGHSH, CDR2 LQKENI. V was cut by 0 bases and J by 2 bases, with 11 bases left in between. The CDR3 spells CASSPPAGTTYEQYF. CDR3 nucleotides: TGTGCCAGCTCACCACCCGCGGGGACCACCTACGAGCAGTACTTC. Using reference TRBV18 and TRBJ2-7 for the parts outside the CDR3, the full variable domain is NAGVMQNPRHLVRRRGQEARLRCSPMKGHSHVYWYRQLPEEGLKFMVYLQKENIIDESGMPKERFSAEFPKEGPSILRIQQVVRGDSAAYFCASSPPAGTTYEQYFGPGTRLTVT.

The chain combines TRBV5-1 with TRBJ1-4, with 8 nucleotides matching TRBD1. Per the germline V gene, CDR1 is SGHRS and CDR2 is YFSETQ. V was pared by 3 bases and J by 7 bases, with 8 bases of the junction left unmatched. This CDR3 comprises 15 residues. This CDR3 reads CASSSDRATFEKLFF. CDR3 nucleotides: TGCGCCAGCAGCTCGGACAGGGCCACCTTTGAAAAACTGTTTTTT.

The rearrangement links TRBV9 to TRBJ2-3, with D possibly TRBD2 on 5 matching bases. The V end was cut by 0 bases, the J end by 1 base, with 9 bases between. Germline V gene sequence: CDR1 SGDLS, CDR2 YYNGEE. The CDR3 sequence is 15 residues long. The CDR3 spells CASSVGGVRTDTQYF. The CDR3 DNA sequence: TGTGCCAGCAGCGTAGGGGGAGTACGCACAGATACGCAGTATTTT.